The rows below give T cell receptor beta chains drawn from one sample of a study of cytomegalovirus exposure and HLA in healthy donors. The table came from immunoSEQ multiplex PCR; TCRdb's copy has only in-frame clones and leaves some out. The repertoire shows 45,000 to 55,000 clones; the top ten hold roughly 9.6%. Sequenced material: PBMCs. These receptors were taken from a woman aged 45-65 years in good health and CMV-seropositive. CDR3s include the opening cysteine and the closing phenylalanine or tryptophan. D genes are given only for firm matches.

TRBV6-4	TRBJ2-1	TRBD1	CASSPRAGGYEQFF	TGTGCCAGCAGTCCACGGGCAGGGGGCTATGAGCAGTTCTTC
TRBV7-2	TRBJ1-6	NA	CASSPGTYNSPLHF	TGTGCCAGCAGCCCAGGGACATATAATTCACCCCTCCACTTT
TRBV6-6	TRBJ1-6	TRBD1	CASSGTGTGDNSPLHF	TGTGCCAGCAGTGGAACCGGGACAGGGGACAATTCACCCCTCCACTTT
TRBV30	TRBJ1-5	NA	CAWSGQSMQPQHF	TGTGCCTGGAGCGGACAGTCAATGCAGCCCCAGCATTTT
TRBV6-6	TRBJ2-7	TRBD2	CASSSGLAGGGPYF	TGTGCCAGCAGTTCCGGACTAGCGGGAGGCGGACCGTACTTC
TRBV11-2	TRBJ2-5	TRBD1	CASSSDRGETQYF	TGTGCCAGCAGCTCGGACAGGGGGGAGACCCAGTACTTC
TRBV9	TRBJ2-7	NA	CASSLAPTGTEQYF	TGTGCCAGCAGCCTCGCACCTACAGGGACCGAGCAGTACTTC
TRBV30	TRBJ2-1	NA	CAWRKGGAGFDEQFF	TGTGCCTGGAGAAAGGGGGGGGCTGGCTTTGATGAGCAGTTCTTC
TRBV6-5	TRBJ2-7	NA	CASSYGGGNAYEQYF	TGTGCCAGCAGTTACGGTGGGGGGAACGCCTACGAGCAGTACTTC
TRBV4-1	TRBJ2-7	TRBD2	CASSPLDPGTSGHAYEQYF	TGCGCCAGCAGCCCTTTAGATCCCGGGACTAGCGGGCACGCCTACGAGCAGTACTTC